Following are 4 T cell receptor beta chains from one sample sequenced in a study of tumor-infiltrating lymphocytes in primary liver carcinoma. TCR beta cDNA was made from 450 to 550 ng total RNA with a constant-region primer. A slightly modified ARM-PCR protocol with three nested multiplex PCR rounds produced these TCR beta libraries. Forward primers for TRBV1-TRBV30 and a C-beta reverse primer served the first two PCR rounds, at about 10 cycles each. TCRdb analysed the multiplex PCR reads with MiXCR anew, one entry per CDR3 protein. The data show about 44,000 distinct CDR3 sequences, about 68% seen once. Unsorted bulk tissue of roughly 18-32 mg yielded co-extracted RNA and DNA. Material: liver tumor tissue from sampling region 3. Noted subset: tumor region T3, left-lateral pole. The receptors stem from a man aged 35-49 years with primary liver carcinoma and hepatitis B virus infection.

The chain links TRBV6-6 to TRBJ2-1; D possibly uses TRBD1 or TRBD2 (5 bases each). This CDR3 is 14 amino acids long. Germline-derived CDR1 and CDR2 are MNHNY and SVGAGI (reference sequence). The CDR3 loop is CTNRSGYSYNEQFF. The CDR3 nucleotides read TGTACCAACAGGAGCGGCTACTCCTACAATGAGCAGTTCTTC.

This clonotype was recorded at least ten times. The chain has TRBV2 and TRBJ2-1; the match to TRBD1 covers 8 bases. The germline V gene has CDR1 SNHLY and CDR2 FYNNEI. CDR3 length equals 13 residues. The trim removed 11 bases at V and 6 bases at J, leaving 9 bases unmatched. The CDR3, as DNA: TGTGCCGGCTACAGGGGGATGGCCAATGAGCAGTTCTTC. This translates into CAGYRGMANEQFF.

The chain couples TRBV10-3 to TRBJ2-1; D is possibly TRBD2 (6 bases). The germline V gene has CDR1 ENHRY and CDR2 SYGVKD. The CDR3 is 14 amino acids. V dropped 8 bases and J dropped 8 bases, with 19 bases sitting between them. The CDR3 bases are TGTGCCATCTGTGCTAGAGGCGGAGGGGATGAGCAGTTCTTC. This encodes CAICARGGGDEQFF.

Concerning this clonotype itself: At one end the junction does not follow the germline gene, possibly because of a read error. The chain links TRBV5-5 to TRBJ1-2; a possible D gene is TRBD1 (5 bases). CDR3 length: 14 amino acids. Per the germline V gene, CDR1 is SGHKS and CDR2 is YYEKEE (reference sequence). Here the CDR3 DNA reads TGTGTCAGCAACTTGGGACGGCTTAACTATGGCTACACCTTC. It is translated as CVSNLGRLNYGYTF.